This entry describes one T cell receptor beta chain. The method was immunoSEQ multiplex PCR; TCRdb's version includes in-frame clones alone and lacks a portion of them. The table has hundreds of thousands of clones, around 80% seen once; the top ten hold 5%. The CDR3 covers 12 residues. V was shortened by 8 bases and J by 4 bases, with 9 bases between the two germline ends. In germline, CDR1 is LGHDT, CDR2 YNNKEL (reference sequence). These data originate in a study of blood T cell repertoires in COVID-19. The sequence came from a man between 35 and 55 years old who had been exposed to COVID-19. Sequencing was done on a sample of PBMCs or T cells enriched from blood (not recorded which). The V and J genes are TRBV3-1 (or the pseudogene TRBV3-2) and TRBJ1-5; D is uncertain. CDR3 amino acids: CASSYRNQPQHF. As DNA, the CDR3 is TGTGCCAGCTCATACAGAAATCAGCCCCAGCATTTT.